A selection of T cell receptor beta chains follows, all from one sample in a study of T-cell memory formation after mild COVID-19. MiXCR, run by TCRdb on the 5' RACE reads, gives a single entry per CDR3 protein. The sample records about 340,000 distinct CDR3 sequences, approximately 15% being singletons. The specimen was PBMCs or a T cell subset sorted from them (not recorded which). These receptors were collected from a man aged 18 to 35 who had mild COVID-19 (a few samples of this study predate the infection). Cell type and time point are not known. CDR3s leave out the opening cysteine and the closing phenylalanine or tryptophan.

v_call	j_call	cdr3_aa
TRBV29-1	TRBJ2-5	SVHPQIQETQY
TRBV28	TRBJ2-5	ASSLSMKETQY
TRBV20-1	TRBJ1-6	SARDFRTGVNSPLH
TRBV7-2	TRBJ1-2	ATKPGQVLDGYT
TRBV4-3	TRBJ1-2	ASSQDFKGRYGYT
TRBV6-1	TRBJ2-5	ASSEDWEGETQY
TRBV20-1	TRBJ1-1	SAREGSMNTEAF
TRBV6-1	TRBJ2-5	ASSFTDEVGTQY
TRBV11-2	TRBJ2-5	ASSRGLYQETQY
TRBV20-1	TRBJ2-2	SAPYPIGTLGELF
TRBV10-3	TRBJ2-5	AISGSGQETQY
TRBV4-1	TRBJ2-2	ASSHPMTGENTGELF
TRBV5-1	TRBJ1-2	ASSLEASYGYT
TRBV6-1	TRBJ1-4	ASSEAVTTNEKLF
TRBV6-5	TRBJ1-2	ASRYQGSHGYT
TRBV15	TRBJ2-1	ATSRDIGPSGDEQF
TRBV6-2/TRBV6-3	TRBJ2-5	ASSQRDSQETQY
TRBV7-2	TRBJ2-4	ASSLYPDPLSAKNIQY
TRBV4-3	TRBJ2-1	ASSQDTQRGGRSEQF
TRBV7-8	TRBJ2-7	ASSLNAGPTYEQY
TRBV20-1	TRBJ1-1	SARLTENTEAF
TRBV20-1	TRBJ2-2	SARDLLAGGELF
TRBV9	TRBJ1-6	ASSAGTGTSPLH
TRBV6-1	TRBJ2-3	ASSGVTGSTDTQY
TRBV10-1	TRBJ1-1	ARSTLNTEAF
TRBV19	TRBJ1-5	ASSPGTGGHWSNQPQH
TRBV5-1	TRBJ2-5	ASSLTGTGKETQY
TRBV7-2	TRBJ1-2	ASSSGLGNYGYT
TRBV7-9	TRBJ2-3	ASSLATGTEADTQY
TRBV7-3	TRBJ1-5	ASSFTWGDQPQH
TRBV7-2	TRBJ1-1	ASSQTWTGTNTEAF
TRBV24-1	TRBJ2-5	ATSDLTKGQETQY
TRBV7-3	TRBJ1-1	ASSTRGRESTEAF
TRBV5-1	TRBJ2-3	ASSLADSLMDTQY
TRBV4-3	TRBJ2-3	ASSQVIGTTDTQY
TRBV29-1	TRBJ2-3	SVEDHGSLRDTQY
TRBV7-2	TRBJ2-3	ASSSHLPDGATDTQY
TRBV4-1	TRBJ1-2	ASSQARGLNYGYT
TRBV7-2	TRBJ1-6	ASSLETGYSYNSPLH
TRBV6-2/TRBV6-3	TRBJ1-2	ASSSLTAIYEDYT
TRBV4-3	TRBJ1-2	ASSQVYTGGDGYT
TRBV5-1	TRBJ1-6	ASSPGQGASPLH